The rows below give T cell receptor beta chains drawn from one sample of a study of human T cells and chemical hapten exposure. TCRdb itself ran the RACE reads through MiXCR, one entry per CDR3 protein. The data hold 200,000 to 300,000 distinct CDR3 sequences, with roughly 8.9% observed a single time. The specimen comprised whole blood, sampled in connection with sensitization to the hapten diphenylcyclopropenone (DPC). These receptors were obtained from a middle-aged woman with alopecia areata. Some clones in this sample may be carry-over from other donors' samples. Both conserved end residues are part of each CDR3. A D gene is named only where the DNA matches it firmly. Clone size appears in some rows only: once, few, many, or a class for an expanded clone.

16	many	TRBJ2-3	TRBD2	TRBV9	TGTGCCAGCAGCGTAAGGACTAGCGGCCTGACAGATACGCAGTATTTT	CASSVRTSGLTDTQYF
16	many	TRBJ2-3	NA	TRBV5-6	TGTGCCAGCGCCCTAAGAGCGGGTGCTAGCACAGATACGCAGTATTTT	CASALRAGASTDTQYF
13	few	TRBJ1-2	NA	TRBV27	TGTGCCAGCAGTTTAACGGGGGGTTTGGGCTACACCTTC	CASSLTGGLGYTF
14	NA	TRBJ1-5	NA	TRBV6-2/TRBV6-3	TGTGCCAGCAGTTACCCAGGGGCCCGTCAGCCCCAGCATTTT	CASSYPGARQPQHF
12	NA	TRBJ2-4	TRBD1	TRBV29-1	TGCAGCGCAGGGGGAGCCAAAAACATTCAGTACTTC	CSAGGAKNIQYF
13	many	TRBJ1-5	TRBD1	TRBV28	TGTGCCAGCCGGACAGGTAGCAATCAGCCCCAGCATTTT	CASRTGSNQPQHF
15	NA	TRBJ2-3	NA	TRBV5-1	TGCGCCAGCAGCTTGGCCCACCCTAGCACAGATACGCAGTATTTT	CASSLAHPSTDTQYF
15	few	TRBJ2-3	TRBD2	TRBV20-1	TGCAGGCCCTCCGGGGGCGGGAGGGCCACAAATACGCAGTATTTT	CRPSGGGRATNTQYF
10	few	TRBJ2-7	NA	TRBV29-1	TGCAGCGGGGGGAGCGACGAGCAGTACTTC	CSGGSDEQYF
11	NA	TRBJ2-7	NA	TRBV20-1	TGCAGTGCTAGTAATACACGCGAGCAGTACTTC	CSASNTREQYF
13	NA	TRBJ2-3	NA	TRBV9	TGTGCCAGCAGCACTGGACAGTCCGATACGCAGTATTTT	CASSTGQSDTQYF
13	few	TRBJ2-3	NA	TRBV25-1	TGTGCCAGCACCTTTGGGGGCACAGATACGCAGTATTTT	CASTFGGTDTQYF
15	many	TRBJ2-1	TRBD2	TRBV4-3	TGCGCCAGCAGCCAAGGGACAACCCCGGGGGGTGAGCAGTTCTTC	CASSQGTTPGGEQFF
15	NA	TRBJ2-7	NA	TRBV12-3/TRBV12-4	TGTGCCAGCAGTGTAGGACGGGTAAGCTCCTACGAGCAGTACTTC	CASSVGRVSSYEQYF
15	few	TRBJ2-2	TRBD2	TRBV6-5	TGTGCCAGCAGAGCCGGGACTAGCGGCACCGGGGAGCTGTTTTTT	CASRAGTSGTGELFF
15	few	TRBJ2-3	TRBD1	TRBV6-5	TGTGCCAGCAGTACAGGACAGGGGTTGGCGAATACGCAGTATTTT	CASSTGQGLANTQYF
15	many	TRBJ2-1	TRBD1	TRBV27	TGTGCCAGCAGTTTACAGGGACAGACCTACAATGAGCAGTTCTTC	CASSLQGQTYNEQFF
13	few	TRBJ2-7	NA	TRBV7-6	TGTGCCAGCAGCTTATCCGGGGACTACGAGCAGTACTTC	CASSLSGDYEQYF
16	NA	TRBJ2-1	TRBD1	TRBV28	TGTGCCAGCAGTTCGTCCGGGACAGGGGTGTACAATGAGCAGTTCTTC	CASSSSGTGVYNEQFF
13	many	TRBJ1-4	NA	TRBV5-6	TGTGCCAGCAGCTTGCGGGTTGCTGAAAAACTGTTTTTT	CASSLRVAEKLFF
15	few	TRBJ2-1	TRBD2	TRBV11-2	TGTGCCAGCAGCCCCCGTAGCGGGAGTAGGAATGAGCAGTTCTTC	CASSPRSGSRNEQFF
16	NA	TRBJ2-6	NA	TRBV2	TGTGCCAGCAACAGGCGGAATTTCTCTGGGGCCAACGTCCTGACTTTC	CASNRRNFSGANVLTF
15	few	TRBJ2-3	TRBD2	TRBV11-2	TGTGCCAGCAGCTTTCTAGCGGGAGCTGGGGATACGCAGTATTTT	CASSFLAGAGDTQYF
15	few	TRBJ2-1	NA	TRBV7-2	TGTGCCAGCAGCTTACTAGGTTTGGGTTACAATGAGCAGTTCTTC	CASSLLGLGYNEQFF
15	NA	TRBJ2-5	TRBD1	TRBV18	TGTGCCAGCTCCCCCGGACAGGATACTTTCCAGACCCAGTACTTC	CASSPGQDTFQTQYF
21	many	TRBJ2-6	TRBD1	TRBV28	TGTGCCAGCAGCTCACCTGTCTACGGGACAGGGGTCCACTCTGGGGCCAACGTCCTGACTTTC	CASSSPVYGTGVHSGANVLTF
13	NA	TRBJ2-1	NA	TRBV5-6	TGTGCCAGCAGCTTGGTCTTCTACAATGAGCAGTTCTTC	CASSLVFYNEQFF
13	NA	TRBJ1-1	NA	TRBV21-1	TGTGCCAGCAGGGACGGGCAGAACACTGAAGCTTTCTTT	CASRDGQNTEAFF
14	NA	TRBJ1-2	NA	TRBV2	TGTGCCAGCAGTGAGAACCGACCTGACTATGGCTACACCTTC	CASSENRPDYGYTF
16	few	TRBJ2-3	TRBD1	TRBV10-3	TGTGCCATCAGTGATCGACAGGGCGTAGTCACAGATACGCAGTATTTT	CAISDRQGVVTDTQYF
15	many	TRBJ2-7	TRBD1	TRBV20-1	TGCAGTGCTAGAGATCCGGGCAGGGGGCACTACGAGCAGTACTTC	CSARDPGRGHYEQYF
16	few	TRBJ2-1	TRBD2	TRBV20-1	TGCAGTGCTAGGCAGCGGGGTAGTATTACCTACAATGAGCAGTTCTTC	CSARQRGSITYNEQFF
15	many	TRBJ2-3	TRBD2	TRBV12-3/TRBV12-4	TGTGCCAGCAGTTTTCGGGGAGGGGTCAGCGATACGCAGTATTTT	CASSFRGGVSDTQYF
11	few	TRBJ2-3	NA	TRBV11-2	TGTGCCAGCAGCTTAGACGATACGCAGTATTTT	CASSLDDTQYF
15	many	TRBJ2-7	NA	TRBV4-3	TGCGCCAGCAGCCAAGACCCCGGGGGGCCCTACGAGCAGTACTTC	CASSQDPGGPYEQYF
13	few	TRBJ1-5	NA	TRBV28	TGTGCCAGCACAGACCGGGTCCGTGGGCCCCAGCATTTT	CASTDRVRGPQHF
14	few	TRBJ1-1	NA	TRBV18	TGTGCCAGCTCACGTAGGAGCAAGGACACTGAAGCTTTCTTT	CASSRRSKDTEAFF
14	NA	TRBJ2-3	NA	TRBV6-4	TGTGCCAGCAGCGCGCAGGGTGGCACAGATACGCAGTATTTT	CASSAQGGTDTQYF
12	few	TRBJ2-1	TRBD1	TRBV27	TGTGCCAGCAGTCCCATACAGGGGAGGCAGTTCTTC	CASSPIQGRQFF
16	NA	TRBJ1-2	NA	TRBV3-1	TGTGCCAGCAGCCCGACCTCTCGATCAAGGCGGGATGGCTACACCTTC	CASSPTSRSRRDGYTF
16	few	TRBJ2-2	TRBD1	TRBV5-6	TGTGCCAGCAGCCGCCCGGGACAGGCGGGCTCCGGGGAGCTGTTTTTT	CASSRPGQAGSGELFF
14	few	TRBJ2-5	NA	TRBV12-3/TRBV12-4	TGTGCCAGCAGAACACAGGTCTGGCAAGAGACCCAGTACTTC	CASRTQVWQETQYF